These T cell receptor beta chains were read from a single sample in a study of control samples from healthy donors and cancer patients. Clones were read by immunoSEQ multiplex PCR, and TCRdb kept only the in-frame ones, dropping some. Among about 100,000 clones, about 90% were seen once, and the ten largest hold 2% to 2.5%. Material for sequencing was blood. The source of these receptors is a woman aged 18-29 years in good health. The CDR3 runs from the conserved cysteine through the conserved F or W. The order of the fields is J gene, D gene, V gene, clone size, CDR3 length, CDR3 DNA, CDR3 protein. A D gene is named only where the DNA matches it firmly. Some rows have no size entry. The others give once, few or many, or a class for an expanded clone.

J: TRBJ2-6; D: .; V: TRBV6-2/TRBV6-3; size: .; length: 16; DNA: TGTGCCAGCAGTTACTCACGGGGTACCGGGGCCAACGTCCTGACTTTC; CDR3: CASSYSRGTGANVLTF
J: TRBJ1-2; D: .; V: TRBV7-2; size: .; length: 14; DNA: TGTGCCAGCAGCTTAGCGTCAGCTAACTATGGCTACACCTTC; CDR3: CASSLASANYGYTF
J: TRBJ2-7; D: .; V: TRBV5-1; size: .; length: 15; DNA: TGCGCCAGCAGCTTCGCCCGGGCGGCAACCTACGAGCAGTACTTC; CDR3: CASSFARAATYEQYF
J: TRBJ1-3; D: .; V: TRBV19; size: .; length: 10; DNA: TGTGCCAGTCTCGGGGACACCATATATTTT; CDR3: CASLGDTIYF
J: TRBJ1-1; D: .; V: TRBV30; size: .; length: 10; DNA: TGTGCCTGGAGAAACACTGAAGCTTTCTTT; CDR3: CAWRNTEAFF
J: TRBJ1-3; D: .; V: TRBV29-1; size: .; length: 13; DNA: TGCAGCGCGGGAGGAGACTCTGGAAACACCATATATTTT; CDR3: CSAGGDSGNTIYF
J: TRBJ1-3; D: .; V: TRBV29-1; size: .; length: 15; DNA: TGCAGCGTTGGGGGACTCCCGAGATCTGGAAACACCATATATTTT; CDR3: CSVGGLPRSGNTIYF
J: TRBJ2-1; D: .; V: TRBV7-6; size: .; length: 15; DNA: TGTGCCAGCAGCCGAGCCGACAGCGGCTACAATGAGCAGTTCTTC; CDR3: CASSRADSGYNEQFF
J: TRBJ2-5; D: TRBD1; V: TRBV5-1; size: once; length: 14; DNA: TGCGCCAGCAGCGCCGGGACAGGGAGGGAGACCCAGTACTTC; CDR3: CASSAGTGRETQYF
J: TRBJ2-7; D: .; V: TRBV2; size: .; length: 12; DNA: TGTGCCAGCACCTATAATACCTACGAGCAGTACTTC; CDR3: CASTYNTYEQYF
J: TRBJ2-3; D: .; V: TRBV7-2; size: .; length: 12; DNA: TGTGCCAGCAGCCCCGCCACAGATACGCAGTATTTT; CDR3: CASSPATDTQYF
J: TRBJ1-2; D: TRBD1; V: TRBV11-3; size: .; length: 15; DNA: TGTGCCAGCAGCTTAGGTACAGGGGATAACTATGGCTACACCTTC; CDR3: CASSLGTGDNYGYTF
J: TRBJ2-7; D: .; V: TRBV7-7; size: few; length: 14; DNA: TGTGCTAGCAGCTTAGGTCGAGGGACCTACGAGCAGTACTTC; CDR3: CASSLGRGTYEQYF
J: TRBJ1-1; D: .; V: TRBV6-5; size: .; length: 13; DNA: TGTGCCAGCAGATCCTCGGTGAACACTGAAGCTTTCTTT; CDR3: CASRSSVNTEAFF
J: TRBJ1-2; D: .; V: TRBV5-4; size: .; length: 13; DNA: TGTGCCAGCAGCCAAGTATCTGGGGCGGGCTACACCTTC; CDR3: CASSQVSGAGYTF
J: TRBJ1-2; D: .; V: TRBV2; size: few; length: 11; DNA: TGTGCCAGCACGGGGCGCGGAGGCTACACCTTC; CDR3: CASTGRGGYTF
J: TRBJ1-1; D: .; V: TRBV7-8; size: .; length: 12; DNA: TGTGCCAGCAGCCCGGCCTACACTGAAGCTTTCTTT; CDR3: CASSPAYTEAFF
J: TRBJ2-2; D: .; V: TRBV10-2; size: .; length: 16; DNA: TGCGCCAGTACCCGGGTGCCCGGGCTAGGCACCGGGGAGCTGTTTTTT; CDR3: CASTRVPGLGTGELFF
J: TRBJ2-2; D: .; V: TRBV21-1; size: .; length: 15; DNA: TGTGCCAGCAGCAAACCCAGGGGGAACACCGGGGAGCTGTTTTTT; CDR3: CASSKPRGNTGELFF
J: TRBJ1-5; D: TRBD1; V: TRBV24-1; size: .; length: 15; DNA: TGTGCCACCAGTGATCGGGACAGGGAGGATCAGCCCCAGCATTTT; CDR3: CATSDRDREDQPQHF
J: TRBJ1-1; D: TRBD1; V: TRBV5-1; size: .; length: 17; DNA: TGCGCCAGCAGCTTGGAGGGACAGGGATTCATGAACACTGAAGCTTTCTTT; CDR3: CASSLEGQGFMNTEAFF
J: TRBJ2-3; D: .; V: TRBV5-4; size: .; length: 11; DNA: TGTGCCAGCAGCTTGGCGGATACGCAGTATTTT; CDR3: CASSLADTQYF
J: TRBJ2-5; D: .; V: TRBV19; size: .; length: 14; DNA: TGTGCCAGTAGTCCACGGAGGGACGGAGAGACCCAGTACTTC; CDR3: CASSPRRDGETQYF
J: TRBJ2-3; D: TRBD2; V: TRBV7-9; size: .; length: 16; DNA: TGTGCCAGCAGCTCACCAGCGGGGGGGAGCACAGATACGCAGTATTTT; CDR3: CASSSPAGGSTDTQYF
J: TRBJ2-2; D: .; V: TRBV25-1; size: .; length: 12; DNA: TGTGCCAGCAGGGGAGTGAGCGGGGAGCTGTTTTTT; CDR3: CASRGVSGELFF